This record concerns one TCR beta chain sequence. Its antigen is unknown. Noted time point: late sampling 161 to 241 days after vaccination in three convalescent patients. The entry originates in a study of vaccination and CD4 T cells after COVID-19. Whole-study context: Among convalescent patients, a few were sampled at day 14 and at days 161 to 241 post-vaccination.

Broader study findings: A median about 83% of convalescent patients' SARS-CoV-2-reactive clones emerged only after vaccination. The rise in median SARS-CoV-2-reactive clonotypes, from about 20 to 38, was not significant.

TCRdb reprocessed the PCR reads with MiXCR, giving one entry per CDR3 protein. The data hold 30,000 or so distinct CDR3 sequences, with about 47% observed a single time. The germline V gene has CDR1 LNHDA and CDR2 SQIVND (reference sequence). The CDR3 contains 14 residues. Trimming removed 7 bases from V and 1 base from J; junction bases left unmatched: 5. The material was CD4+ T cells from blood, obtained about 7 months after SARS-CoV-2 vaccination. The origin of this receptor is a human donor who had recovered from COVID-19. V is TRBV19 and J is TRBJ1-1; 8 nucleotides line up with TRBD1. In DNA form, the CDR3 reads TGTGCCAGTAACCCCGGGACAGGGAACACTGAAGCTTTCTTT. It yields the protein CASNPGTGNTEAFF.